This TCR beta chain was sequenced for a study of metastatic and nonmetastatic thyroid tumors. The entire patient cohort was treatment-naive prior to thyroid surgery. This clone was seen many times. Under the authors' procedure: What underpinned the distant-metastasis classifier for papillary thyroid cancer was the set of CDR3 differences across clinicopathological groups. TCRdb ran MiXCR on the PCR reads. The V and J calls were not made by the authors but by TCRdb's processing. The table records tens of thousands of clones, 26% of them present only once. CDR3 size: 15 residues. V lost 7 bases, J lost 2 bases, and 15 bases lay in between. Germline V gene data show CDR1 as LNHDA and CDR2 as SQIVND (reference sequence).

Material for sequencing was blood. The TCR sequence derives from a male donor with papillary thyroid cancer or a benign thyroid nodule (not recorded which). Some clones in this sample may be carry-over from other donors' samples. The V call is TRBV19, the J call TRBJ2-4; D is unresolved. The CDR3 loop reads CASNDEGYPKNIQYF. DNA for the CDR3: TGTGCCAGTAACGATGAAGGGTACCCCAAAAACATTCAGTACTTC.